The following is a T cell receptor (beta chain) sequence with its context. Assay used: immunoSEQ multiplex PCR; TCRdb lists only in-frame clones, some missing. The table has 85,000 to 120,000 clones, approximately 84% seen once. Trimming removed 2 bases from V and 5 bases from J; junction bases left unmatched: 8. This CDR3 is 16 amino acids long. Germline V gives CDR1 LGHNA, CDR2 YNFKEQ. This record belongs to a study of blood T cell repertoires in COVID-19. The receptor was derived from a human donor in a cohort sampled during active COVID-19. Sequencing input: peripheral blood. V gene TRBV4-2 combines with J gene TRBJ2-7; 11 nucleotides agree with TRBD2. CDR3 sequence reads: CASSQFALAGGHEQYF. DNA of the CDR3: TGTGCCAGCAGCCAATTTGCCCTAGCGGGGGGCCACGAGCAGTACTTC.